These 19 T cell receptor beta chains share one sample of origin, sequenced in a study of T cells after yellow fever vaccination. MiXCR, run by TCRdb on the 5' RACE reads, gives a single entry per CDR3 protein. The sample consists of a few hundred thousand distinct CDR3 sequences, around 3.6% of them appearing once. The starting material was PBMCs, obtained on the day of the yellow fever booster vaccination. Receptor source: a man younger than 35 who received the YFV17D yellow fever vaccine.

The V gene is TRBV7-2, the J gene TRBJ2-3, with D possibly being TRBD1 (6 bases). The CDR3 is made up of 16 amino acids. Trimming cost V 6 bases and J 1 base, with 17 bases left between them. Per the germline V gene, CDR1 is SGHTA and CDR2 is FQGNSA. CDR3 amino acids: CASSTKQGTGTDTQYF. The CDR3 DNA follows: TGTGCCAGCAGTACTAAACAGGGAACGGGCACAGATACGCAGTATTTT.

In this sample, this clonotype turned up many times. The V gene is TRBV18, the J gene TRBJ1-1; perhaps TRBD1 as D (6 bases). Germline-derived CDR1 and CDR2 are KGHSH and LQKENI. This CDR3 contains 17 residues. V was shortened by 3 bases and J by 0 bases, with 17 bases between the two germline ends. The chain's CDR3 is CASSPGVRGKMNTEAFF. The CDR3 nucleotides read TGTGCCAGCTCACCGGGGGTCAGGGGAAAGATGAACACTGAAGCTTTCTTT.

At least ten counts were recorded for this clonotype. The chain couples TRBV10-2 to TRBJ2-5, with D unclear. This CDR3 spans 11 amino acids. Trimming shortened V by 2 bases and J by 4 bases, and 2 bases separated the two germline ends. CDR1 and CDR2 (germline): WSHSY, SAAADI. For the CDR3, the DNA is TGCGCCAGCAGTGAGCGAGAGACCCAGTACTTC. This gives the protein CASSERETQYF.

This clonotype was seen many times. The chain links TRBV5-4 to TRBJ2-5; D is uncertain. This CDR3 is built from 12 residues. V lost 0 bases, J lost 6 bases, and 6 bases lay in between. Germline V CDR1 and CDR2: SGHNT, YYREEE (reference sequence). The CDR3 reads CASSLGRKTQYF. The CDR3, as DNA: TGTGCCAGCAGCTTGGGAAGGAAGACCCAGTACTTC.

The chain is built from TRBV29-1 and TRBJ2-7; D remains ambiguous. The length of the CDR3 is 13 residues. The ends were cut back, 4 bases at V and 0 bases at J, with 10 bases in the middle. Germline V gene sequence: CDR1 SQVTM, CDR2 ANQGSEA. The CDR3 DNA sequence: TGCAGCGTTGGGGCAGCCCACTCCTACGAGCAGTACTTC. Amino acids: CSVGAAHSYEQYF.

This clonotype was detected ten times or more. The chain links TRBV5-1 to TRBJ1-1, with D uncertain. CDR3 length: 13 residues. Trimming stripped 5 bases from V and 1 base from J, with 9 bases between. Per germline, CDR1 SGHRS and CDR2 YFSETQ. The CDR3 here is CASSSTGNTEAFF. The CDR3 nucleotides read TGCGCCAGCAGTTCGACGGGGAACACTGAAGCTTTCTTT.

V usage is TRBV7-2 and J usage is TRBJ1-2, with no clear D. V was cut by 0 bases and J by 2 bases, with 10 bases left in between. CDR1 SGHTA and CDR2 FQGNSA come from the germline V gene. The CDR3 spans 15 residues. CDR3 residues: CASSLAPAENYGYTF. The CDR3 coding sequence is TGTGCCAGCAGCTTAGCGCCGGCAGAAAACTATGGCTACACCTTC.

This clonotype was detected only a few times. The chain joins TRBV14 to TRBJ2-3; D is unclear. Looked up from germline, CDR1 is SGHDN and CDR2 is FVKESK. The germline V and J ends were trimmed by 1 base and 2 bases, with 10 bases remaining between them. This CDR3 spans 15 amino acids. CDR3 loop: CASSQALRFTDTQYF. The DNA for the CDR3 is TGTGCCAGCAGCCAAGCGCTGCGTTTCACAGATACGCAGTATTTT.

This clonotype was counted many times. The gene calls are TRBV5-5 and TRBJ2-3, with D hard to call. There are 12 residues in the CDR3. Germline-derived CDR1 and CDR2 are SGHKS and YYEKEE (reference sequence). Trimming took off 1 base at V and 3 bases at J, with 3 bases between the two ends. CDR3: CASSLKTDTQYF. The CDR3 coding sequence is TGTGCCAGCAGCTTGAAGACAGATACGCAGTATTTT.

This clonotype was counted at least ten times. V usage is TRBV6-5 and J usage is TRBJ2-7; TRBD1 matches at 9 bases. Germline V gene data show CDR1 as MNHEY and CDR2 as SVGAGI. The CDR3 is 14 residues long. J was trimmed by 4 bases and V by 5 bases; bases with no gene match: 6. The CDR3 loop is CASSQGQGRYEQYF. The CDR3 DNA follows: TGTGCCAGCAGTCAAGGACAGGGGAGGTACGAGCAGTACTTC.

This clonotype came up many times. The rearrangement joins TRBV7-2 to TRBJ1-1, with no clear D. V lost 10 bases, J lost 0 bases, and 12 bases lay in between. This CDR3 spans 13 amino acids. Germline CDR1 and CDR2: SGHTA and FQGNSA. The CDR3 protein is CATKGSMNTEAFF. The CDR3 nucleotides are TGTGCCACAAAGGGAAGCATGAACACTGAAGCTTTCTTT.

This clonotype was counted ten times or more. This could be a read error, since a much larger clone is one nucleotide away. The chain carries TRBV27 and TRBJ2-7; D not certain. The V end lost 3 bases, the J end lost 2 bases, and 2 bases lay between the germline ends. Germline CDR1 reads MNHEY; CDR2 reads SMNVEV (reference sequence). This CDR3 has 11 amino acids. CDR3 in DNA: TGTGCCAGCAGTTTCCCCTACGAGCAGTACTTC. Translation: CASSFPYEQYF.

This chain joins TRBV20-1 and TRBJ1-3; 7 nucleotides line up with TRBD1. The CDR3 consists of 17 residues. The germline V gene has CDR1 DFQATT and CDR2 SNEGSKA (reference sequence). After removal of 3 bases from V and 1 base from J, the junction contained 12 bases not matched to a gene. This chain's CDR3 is CSARDQGGLGSGNTIYF. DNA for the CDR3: TGCAGTGCTAGGGATCAAGGGGGCCTCGGGTCTGGAAACACCATATATTTT.

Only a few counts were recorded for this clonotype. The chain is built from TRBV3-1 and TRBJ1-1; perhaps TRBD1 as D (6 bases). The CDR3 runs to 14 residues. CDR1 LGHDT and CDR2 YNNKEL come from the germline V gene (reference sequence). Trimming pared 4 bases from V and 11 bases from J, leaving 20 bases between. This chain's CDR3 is CASSRQTGPDEAFF. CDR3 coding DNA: TGTGCCAGCAGCCGCCAGACAGGCCCCGACGAGGCTTTCTTT.

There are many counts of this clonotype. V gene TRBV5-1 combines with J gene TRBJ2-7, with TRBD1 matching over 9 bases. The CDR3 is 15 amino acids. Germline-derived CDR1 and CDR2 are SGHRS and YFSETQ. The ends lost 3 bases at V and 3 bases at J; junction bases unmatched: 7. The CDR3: CASSSPGTGFYEQYF. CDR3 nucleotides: TGCGCCAGCAGCTCCCCTGGGACAGGGTTCTACGAGCAGTACTTC.

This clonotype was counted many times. This chain's CDR3 is CASSLAGTAYGYTF. The CDR3 DNA follows: TGTGCCAGCAGCTTAGCCGGGACAGCCTATGGCTACACCTTC. This chain connects TRBV7-2 to TRBJ1-2, with 7 bases that match TRBD1. The CDR3 is 14 amino acids. V lost 0 bases and J lost 4; bases outside the gene matches: 2. Germline assignment: CDR1 SGHTA and CDR2 FQGNSA. Full variable domain (missing parts from reference TRBV7-2 and TRBJ1-2): GAGVSQSPSNKVTEKGKDVELRCDPISGHTALYWYRQSLGQGLEFLIYFQGNSAPDKSGLPSDRFSAERTGGSVSTLTIQRTQQEDSAVYLCASSLAGTAYGYTFGSGTRLTVV.

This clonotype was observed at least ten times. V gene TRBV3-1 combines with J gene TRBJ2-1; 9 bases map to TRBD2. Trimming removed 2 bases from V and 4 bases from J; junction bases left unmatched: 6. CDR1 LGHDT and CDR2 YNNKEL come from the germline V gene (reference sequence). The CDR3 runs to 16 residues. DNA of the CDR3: TGTGCCAGCAGCCAATTACCGGGACTAGCTTACAATGAGCAGTTCTTC. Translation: CASSQLPGLAYNEQFF.

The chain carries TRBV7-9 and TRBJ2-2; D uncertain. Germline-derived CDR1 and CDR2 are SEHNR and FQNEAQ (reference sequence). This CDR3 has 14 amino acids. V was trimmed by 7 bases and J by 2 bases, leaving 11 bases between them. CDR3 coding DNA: TGTGCCAGCAACTATCTATTAAACACCGGGGAGCTGTTTTTT. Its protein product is CASNYLLNTGELFF.

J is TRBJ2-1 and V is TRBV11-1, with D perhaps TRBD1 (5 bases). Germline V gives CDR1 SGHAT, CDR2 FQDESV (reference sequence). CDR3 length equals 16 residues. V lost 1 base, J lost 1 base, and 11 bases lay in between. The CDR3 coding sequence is TGTGCCAGCAGCTTAGTTGTTCAGGGTTCCTACAATGAGCAGTTCTTC. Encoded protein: CASSLVVQGSYNEQFF. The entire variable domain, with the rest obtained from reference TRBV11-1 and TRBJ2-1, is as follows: EAEVAQSPRYKITEKSQAVAFWCDPISGHATLYWYRQILGQGPELLVQFQDESVVDDSQLPKDRFSAERLKGVDSTLKIQPAELGDSAMYLCASSLVVQGSYNEQFFGPGTRLTVL.